This note documents a single T cell receptor (beta chain) sequence. The antigen is undetermined. Primers included in the PCR were 60 Vbeta and 13 Jbeta primers. Only in-frame clones appear in the TCRdb table, and some are missing; sequencing was by immunoSEQ multiplex PCR. The table includes more than 95,000 clones, more than 65% detected once. The entry originates in a study of cytomegalovirus exposure and HLA in healthy donors. Whole-study findings and limits: In a later analysis, TCR beta V- and J-gene trimming was associated with a missense DCLRE1C variant. According to an earlier analysis, most TCR beta V segments yielded productive rearrangements about 90% or about 30% of the time. Information on immune exposure was restricted to one variable (CMV serostatus).

CDR1 SNHLY and CDR2 FYNNEI come from the germline V gene. The CDR3 is 14 amino acids. Deletions cut 2 bases from V and 2 bases from J, with 7 bases between. The chain couples TRBV2 to TRBJ1-5; D is perhaps TRBD1 (5 bases). The sequenced sample was PBMCs. The clonotype was recovered from a man between 18 and 29 years old in good health and CMV-seropositive. CDR3: CASSELRGNQPQHF. CDR3 bases: TGTGCCAGCAGTGAACTCAGGGGCAATCAGCCCCAGCATTTT. The full variable domain, its missing parts supplied by reference TRBV2 and TRBJ1-5, is EPEVTQTPSHQVTQMGQEVILRCVPISNHLYFYWYRQILGQKVEFLVSFYNNEISEKSEIFDDQFSVERPDGSNFTLKIRSTKLEDSAMYFCASSELRGNQPQHFGDGTRLSIL.